The clone carrying this T cell receptor beta chain was detected only a few times. Its antigen is not identified. The record originates from a study of cytomegalovirus exposure and HLA in healthy donors. Findings and caveats of the study: Despite most TCR sequences being rare, some public TCRs occurred in many donors. Of the V segments, some could not be distinguished, including TRBV6-2 and TRBV6-3, and were excluded.

PCR involved 60 Vbeta and 13 Jbeta primers. Here immunoSEQ multiplex PCR was the method, and the copy in TCRdb shows in-frame clones only, minus some. Of approximately 76,000 clones listed, 73% were seen once; the top ten hold roughly 16%. Germline assignment: CDR1 SGHTA and CDR2 FQGNSA. Trimming left V 4 bases short and J 0 bases short, with 18 bases between. This CDR3 has 17 residues. The receptor was isolated from a woman aged 35 to 49 in good health and CMV-seropositive. This chain connects TRBV7-2 to TRBJ1-2; possible D gene TRBD1, 5 bases. What was sequenced was PBMCs. CDR3 loop: CASSSFQGAATNYGYTF. In DNA form, the CDR3 reads TGTGCCAGCAGCTCCTTCCAAGGGGCCGCCACTAACTATGGCTACACCTTC.